One and the same sample provided the 13 T cell receptor beta chains below, sequenced in a study of cytomegalovirus exposure and HLA in healthy donors. PCR involved 60 Vbeta and 13 Jbeta primers. TCRdb's table, derived via immunoSEQ multiplex PCR, lists solely in-frame clones and lacks some. The table shows about 200,000 clones, with approximately 83% occurring only once. Sequencing was carried out using PBMCs. The receptors originated from a girl aged 10-17 years in good health and CMV-seronegative.

This clone came up once. The chain has TRBV10-1 and TRBJ2-5; D may be TRBD2 (6 bases). Per germline, CDR1 WNHNN and CDR2 SYGVQD (reference sequence). The CDR3 spans 12 residues. Deletions cut 4 bases from V and 5 bases from J, with 8 bases between. CDR3 protein: CASSAGRETQYF. The CDR3 DNA reads as TGCGCCAGCAGTGCTGGGAGGGAGACCCAGTACTTC.

This clone was detected a few times. This sequence joins TRBV14 and TRBJ1-1, with D perhaps TRBD1 (5 bases). V lost 5 bases and J lost 1, with 8 bases in between. The CDR3 is 13 amino acids. Germline loops: CDR1 SGHDN, CDR2 FVKESK. The CDR3 reads CASSTTANTEAFF. CDR3 nucleotides: TGTGCCAGCAGCACGACAGCGAACACTGAAGCTTTCTTT. Combining the CDR3 with reference TRBV14 and TRBJ1-1 gives the whole variable domain EAGVTQFPSHSVIEKGQTVTLRCDPISGHDNLYWYRRVMGKEIKFLLHFVKESKQDESGMPNNRFLAERTGGTYSTLKVQPAELEDSGVYFCASSTTANTEAFFGQGTRLTVV.

Concerning this clone itself: Germline is not matched at one junction end, which may reflect a read error. The chain recombines TRBV28 with TRBJ2-3; possibly TRBD2 for D (6 bases). The CDR3 consists of 12 residues. From germline, CDR1 is MDHEN and CDR2 SYDVKM. The CDR3 coding sequence is TGTGCCAGCAGTTTAACAGGAGGGAGAGTGCATTTT. This encodes CASSLTGGRVHF.

The sample holds one count of this clone. This chain links TRBV7-2 with TRBJ1-2, with D maybe TRBD1 (6 bases). V lost 1 base and J 4 bases, leaving 10 bases between the germline ends. Germline CDR1 SGHTA, CDR2 FQGNSA. This CDR3 is 14 amino acids long. The CDR3 DNA is TGTGCCAGCAGCTTAGTCGCAGGGGCCTATGGCTACACCTTC. This codes for CASSLVAGAYGYTF.

J is TRBJ1-4 and V is TRBV28; D is perhaps TRBD1 (6 bases). Germline CDR1 reads MDHEN; CDR2 reads SYDVKM. With 6 bases removed from V and 12 bases from J, the gap between germline ends came to 14 bases. The CDR3 runs 12 residues. This chain's CDR3 is CASSLGGLELFF. Written as DNA, the CDR3 is TGTGCCAGCAGCTTGGGGGGGCTGGAACTGTTTTTT.

This clone was observed a single time. V usage is TRBV6-1 and J usage is TRBJ1-5; the D is unclear. Looked up from germline, CDR1 is MNHNS and CDR2 is SASEGT. V lost 2 bases to trimming and J lost 4 bases, with 6 bases between them. There are 13 residues in the CDR3. The CDR3 is CASSETVNQPQHF. CDR3 coding DNA: TGTGCCAGCAGTGAAACGGTGAATCAGCCCCAGCATTTT.

V and J are TRBV7-2 and TRBJ2-1, with TRBD2 as a possible D gene (5 bases). This CDR3 contains 11 residues. V lost 2 bases, J lost 10 bases, and 6 bases lay in between. In germline, CDR1 is SGHTA, CDR2 FQGNSA. The CDR3: CASSLSGEQFF. The CDR3 region has the DNA TGTGCCAGCAGCTTATCGGGGGAGCAGTTCTTC.

This chain uses TRBV14 with TRBJ1-1, with D maybe TRBD1 (5 bases). Looked up from germline, CDR1 is SGHDN and CDR2 is FVKESK. This CDR3 is 15 amino acids long. Trimming left V 4 bases short and J 8 bases short, with 20 bases between. The CDR3: CASSRTGFDPREAFF. CDR3 nucleotide sequence: TGTGCCAGCAGCCGTACAGGCTTTGACCCACGCGAAGCTTTCTTT.

The chain is built from TRBV19 and TRBJ2-1, with TRBD1 identical over 9 bases. J lost 5 bases, V lost 7 bases, and 18 bases had no gene match. Germline lookup yields CDR1 LNHDA and CDR2 SQIVND (reference sequence). This CDR3 is 18 amino acids long. The CDR3 DNA reads TGTGCCAGTACAAAAGGCCCCATAACAGGGGGCAAGGACAATGAGCAGTTCTTC. This codes for CASTKGPITGGKDNEQFF.

This chain links TRBV7-3 with TRBJ2-6, with a possible D match to TRBD2 (5 bases). The length of the CDR3 is 15 residues. Between the trimmed V and J ends, which lost 2 bases and 1 base, there was a span of 6 bases. CDR1 and CDR2 (germline): SGHTA, FQGTGA. The CDR3 coding sequence is TGTGCCAGCAGCTTAGGCGGGTCTGGGGCCAACGTCCTGACTTTC. Its translation is CASSLGGSGANVLTF. Looking up the rest from reference TRBV7-3 and TRBJ2-6 gives the full variable domain: GAGVSQTPSNKVTEKGKYVELRCDPISGHTALYWYRQSLGQGPEFLIYFQGTGAADDSGLPNDRFFAVRPEGSVSTLKIQRTERGDSAVYLCASSLGGSGANVLTFGAGSRLTVL.

The chain uses TRBV18 and TRBJ1-2; D is uncertain. Germline CDR1 and CDR2: KGHSH and LQKENI. This CDR3 spans 14 amino acids. Trimming stripped 1 base from V and 5 bases from J, with 11 bases between. The CDR3: CASSPQAETYGYTF. CDR3 in DNA: TGTGCCAGCTCACCACAGGCGGAGACTTATGGCTACACCTTC.

In this sample, this clone turned up once. V is TRBV30 and J is TRBJ1-5, with 8 bases lining up with TRBD1. V shed 4 bases, J shed 0 bases, and the junction held 5 bases outside the gene matches. The germline V gene has CDR1 GTSNPN and CDR2 SVGIG (reference sequence). The CDR3 has 15 amino acids. The CDR3: CAWKRQGLSNQPQHF. CDR3 in DNA: TGTGCCTGGAAAAGACAGGGGCTTAGCAATCAGCCCCAGCATTTT. Full variable domain (remainder filled in from reference TRBV30 and TRBJ1-5): SQTIHQWPATLVQPVGSPLSLECTVEGTSNPNLYWYRQAAGRGLQLLFYSVGIGQISSEVPQNLSASRPQDRQFILSSKKLLLSDSGFYLCAWKRQGLSNQPQHFGDGTRLSIL.

This clone has a handful of counts. The J gene is TRBJ2-7, the V gene TRBV28; 7 nucleotides agree with TRBD2. Trimming cost V 2 bases and J 8 bases; bases outside gene matches: 15. Germline V gene lookup returns CDR1 MDHEN and CDR2 SYDVKM. CDR3 length equals 16 residues. CDR3 nucleotide sequence: TGTGCCAGCAGTTTAGGAATCGGGAGGTTAGTGAGTAAGCAGTACTTC. It is translated as CASSLGIGRLVSKQYF.